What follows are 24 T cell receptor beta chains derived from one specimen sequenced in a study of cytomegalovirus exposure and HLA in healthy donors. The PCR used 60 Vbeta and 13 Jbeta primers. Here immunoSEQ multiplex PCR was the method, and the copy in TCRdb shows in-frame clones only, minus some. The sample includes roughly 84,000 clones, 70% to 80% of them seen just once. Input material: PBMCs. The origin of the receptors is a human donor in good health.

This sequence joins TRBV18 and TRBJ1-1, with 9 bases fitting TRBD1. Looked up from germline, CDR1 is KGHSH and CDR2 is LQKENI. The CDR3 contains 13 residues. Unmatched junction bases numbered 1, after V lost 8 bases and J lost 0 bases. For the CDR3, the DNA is TGTGCCAGCGGACAGGGGATGAACACTGAAGCTTTCTTT. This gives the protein CASGQGMNTEAFF.

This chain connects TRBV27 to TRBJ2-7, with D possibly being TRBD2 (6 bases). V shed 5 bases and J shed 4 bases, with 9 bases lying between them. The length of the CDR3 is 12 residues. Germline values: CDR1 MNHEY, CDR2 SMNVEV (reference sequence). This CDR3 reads CASSLEGYEQYF. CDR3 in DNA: TGTGCCAGCAGTCTGGAGGGTTACGAGCAGTACTTC.

The CDR3 region is CASSQEWTSAVGDRSIQYF. Here the CDR3 DNA reads TGCGCCAGCAGCCAAGAGTGGACTAGCGCGGTGGGGGACCGGTCCATTCAGTACTTC. The J gene is TRBJ2-4, the V gene TRBV4-3, with 9 bases aligning to TRBD2. Germline V gives CDR1 LGHNA, CDR2 YSLEER. The trim removed 0 bases at V and 9 bases at J, leaving 18 bases unmatched. The CDR3 consists of 19 residues.

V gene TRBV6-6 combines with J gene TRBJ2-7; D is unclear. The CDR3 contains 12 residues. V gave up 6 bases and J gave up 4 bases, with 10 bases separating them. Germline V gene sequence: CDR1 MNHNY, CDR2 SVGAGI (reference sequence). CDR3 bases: TGTGCCAGCAGCCACAGAGAATACGAGCAGTACTTC. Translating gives CASSHREYEQYF.

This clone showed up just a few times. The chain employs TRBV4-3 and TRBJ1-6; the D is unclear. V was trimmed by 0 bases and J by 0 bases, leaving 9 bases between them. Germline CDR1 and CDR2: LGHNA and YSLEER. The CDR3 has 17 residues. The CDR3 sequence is CASSQDPGTSYNSPLHF. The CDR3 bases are TGCGCCAGCAGCCAAGATCCAGGCACCTCCTATAATTCACCCCTCCACTTT.

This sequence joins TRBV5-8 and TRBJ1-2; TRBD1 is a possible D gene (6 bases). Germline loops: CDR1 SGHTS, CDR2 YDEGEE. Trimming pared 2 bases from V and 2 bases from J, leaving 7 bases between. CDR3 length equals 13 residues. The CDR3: CASSFQGNYGYTF. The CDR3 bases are TGTGCCAGCAGCTTTCAGGGGAACTATGGCTACACCTTC.

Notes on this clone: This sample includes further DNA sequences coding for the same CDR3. CDR3 nucleotide sequence: TGTGCCAGCAGCGTTGGCGGGTTCTCCTACGAGCAGTACTTC. This translates into CASSVGGFSYEQYF. The chain recombines TRBV9 with TRBJ2-7, with D possibly matching TRBD2 (5 bases). The CDR3 is made up of 14 amino acids. The germline CDR1 and CDR2 sequences are SGDLS and YYNGEE. V lost 2 bases and J lost 0, with 9 bases in between. Using reference TRBV9 and TRBJ2-7 for the parts outside the CDR3, the full variable domain is DSGVTQTPKHLITATGQRVTLRCSPRSGDLSVYWYQQSLDQGLQFLIQYYNGEERAKGNILERFSAQQFPDLHSELNLSSLELGDSALYFCASSVGGFSYEQYFGPGTRLTVT.

The CDR3: CASLSGELFF. CDR3 coding DNA: TGTGCCAGCCTCTCCGGGGAGCTGTTTTTT. The chain carries TRBV5-8 and TRBJ2-2; D remains ambiguous. This CDR3 region has 10 residues. CDR1 SGHTS and CDR2 YDEGEE come from the germline V gene. Trimming took 7 bases from V and 6 from J, leaving 4 bases between them.

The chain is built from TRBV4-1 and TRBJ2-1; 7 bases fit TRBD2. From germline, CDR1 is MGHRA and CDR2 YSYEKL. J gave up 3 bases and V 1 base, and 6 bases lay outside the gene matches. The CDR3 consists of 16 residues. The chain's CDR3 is CASSQVVLADYNEQFF. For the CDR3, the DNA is TGCGCCAGCAGCCAAGTTGTCCTAGCGGACTACAATGAGCAGTTCTTC.

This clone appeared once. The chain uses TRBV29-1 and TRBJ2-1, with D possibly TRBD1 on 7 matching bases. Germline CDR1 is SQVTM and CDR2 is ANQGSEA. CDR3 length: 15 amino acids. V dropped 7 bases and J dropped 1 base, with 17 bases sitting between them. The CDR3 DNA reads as TGCAGCGCCCCGAGACCAGGGGGGTCCTACAATGAGCAGTTCTTC. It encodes CSAPRPGGSYNEQFF.

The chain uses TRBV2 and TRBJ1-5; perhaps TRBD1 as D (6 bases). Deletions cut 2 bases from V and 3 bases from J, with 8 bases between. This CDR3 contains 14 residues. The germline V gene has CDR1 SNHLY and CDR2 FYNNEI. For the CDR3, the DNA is TGTGCCAGCAGTGAAAACAGGGACAATCAGCCCCAGCATTTT. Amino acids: CASSENRDNQPQHF.

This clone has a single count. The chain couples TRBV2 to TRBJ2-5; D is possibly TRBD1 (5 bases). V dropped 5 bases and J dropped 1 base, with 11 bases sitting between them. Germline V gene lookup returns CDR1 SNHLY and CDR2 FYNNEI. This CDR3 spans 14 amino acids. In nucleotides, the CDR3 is TGTGCCAGCAGTCCGACAGAGAGCCAAGAGACCCAGTACTTC. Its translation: CASSPTESQETQYF.

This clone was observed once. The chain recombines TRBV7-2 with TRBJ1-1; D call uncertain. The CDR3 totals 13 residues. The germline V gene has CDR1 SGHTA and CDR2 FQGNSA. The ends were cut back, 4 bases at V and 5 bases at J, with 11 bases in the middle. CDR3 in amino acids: CASSSRRRTEAFF. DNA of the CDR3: TGTGCCAGCAGCTCCCGGCGGAGAACTGAAGCTTTCTTT.

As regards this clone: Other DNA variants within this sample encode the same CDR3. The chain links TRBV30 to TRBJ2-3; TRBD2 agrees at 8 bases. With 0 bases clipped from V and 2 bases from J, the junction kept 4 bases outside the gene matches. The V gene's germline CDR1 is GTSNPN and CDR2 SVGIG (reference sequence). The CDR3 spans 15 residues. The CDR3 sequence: CAWSVGGGFTDTQYF. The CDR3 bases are TGTGCCTGGAGTGTCGGGGGGGGATTCACAGATACGCAGTATTTT.

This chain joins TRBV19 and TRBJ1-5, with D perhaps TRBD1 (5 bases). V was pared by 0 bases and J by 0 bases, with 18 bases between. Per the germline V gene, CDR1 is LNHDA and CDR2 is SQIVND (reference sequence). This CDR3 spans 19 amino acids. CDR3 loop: CASSIDRGQRELSNQPQHF. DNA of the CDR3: TGTGCCAGTAGTATAGACCGCGGACAAAGGGAACTTAGCAATCAGCCCCAGCATTTT.

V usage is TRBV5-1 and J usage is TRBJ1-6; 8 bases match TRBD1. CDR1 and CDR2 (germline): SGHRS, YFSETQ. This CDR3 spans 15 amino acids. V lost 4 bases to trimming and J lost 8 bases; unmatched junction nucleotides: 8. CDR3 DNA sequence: TGCGCCAGCAGCAAAATTGGACAGGGCGATTCACCCCTCCACTTT. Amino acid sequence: CASSKIGQGDSPLHF. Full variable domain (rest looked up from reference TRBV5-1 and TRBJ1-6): KAGVTQTPRYLIKTRGQQVTLSCSPISGHRSVSWYQQTPGQGLQFLFEYFSETQRNKGNFPGRFSGRQFSNSRSEMNVSTLELGDSALYLCASSKIGQGDSPLHFGNGTRLTVT.

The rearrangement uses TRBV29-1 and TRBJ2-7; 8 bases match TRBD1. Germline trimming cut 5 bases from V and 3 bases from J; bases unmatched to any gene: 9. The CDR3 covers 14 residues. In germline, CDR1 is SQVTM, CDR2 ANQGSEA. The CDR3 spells CSVIRQGAVYEQYF. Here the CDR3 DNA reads TGCAGCGTTATAAGGCAGGGGGCTGTCTACGAGCAGTACTTC.

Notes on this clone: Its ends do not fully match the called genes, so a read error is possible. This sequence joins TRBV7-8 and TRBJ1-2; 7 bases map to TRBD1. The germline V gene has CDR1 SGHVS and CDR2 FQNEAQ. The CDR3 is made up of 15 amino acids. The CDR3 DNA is TGTGCCAGCAGTCTCCAGAGACAGGGATTCTATGGCTACCCCTTC. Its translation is CASSLQRQGFYGYPF.

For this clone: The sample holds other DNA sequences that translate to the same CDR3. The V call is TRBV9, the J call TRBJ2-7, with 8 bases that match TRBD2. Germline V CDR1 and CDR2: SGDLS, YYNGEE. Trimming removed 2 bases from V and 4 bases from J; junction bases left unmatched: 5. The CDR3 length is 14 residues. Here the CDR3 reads CASSVGGGTYEQYF. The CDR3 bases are TGTGCCAGCAGCGTCGGGGGGGGCACTTACGAGCAGTACTTC.

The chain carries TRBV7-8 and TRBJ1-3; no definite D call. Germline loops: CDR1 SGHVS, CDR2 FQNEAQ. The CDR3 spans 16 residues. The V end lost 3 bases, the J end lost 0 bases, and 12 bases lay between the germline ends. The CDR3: CASSFLQKDSGNTIYF. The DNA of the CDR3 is TGTGCCAGCAGCTTCTTACAGAAAGACTCTGGAAACACCATATATTTT.

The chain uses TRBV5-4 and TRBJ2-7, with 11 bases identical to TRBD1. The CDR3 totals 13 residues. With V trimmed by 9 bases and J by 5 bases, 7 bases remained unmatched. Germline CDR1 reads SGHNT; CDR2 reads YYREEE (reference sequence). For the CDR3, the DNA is TGTGCCACCGCCCGGGACAGGGGGGACGAGCAGTACTTC. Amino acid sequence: CATARDRGDEQYF. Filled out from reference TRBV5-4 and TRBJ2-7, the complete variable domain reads ETGVTQSPTHLIKTRGQQVTLRCSSQSGHNTVSWYQQALGQGPQFIFQYYREEENGRGNFPPRFSGLQFPNYSSELNVNALELDDSALYLCATARDRGDEQYFGPGTRLTVT.

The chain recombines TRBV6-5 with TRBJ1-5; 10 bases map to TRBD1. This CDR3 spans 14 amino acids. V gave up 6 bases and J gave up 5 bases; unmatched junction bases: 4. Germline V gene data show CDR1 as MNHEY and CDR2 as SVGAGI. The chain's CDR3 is CASRPGTGDQPQHF. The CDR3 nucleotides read TGTGCCAGCAGACCAGGGACAGGGGATCAGCCCCAGCATTTT.

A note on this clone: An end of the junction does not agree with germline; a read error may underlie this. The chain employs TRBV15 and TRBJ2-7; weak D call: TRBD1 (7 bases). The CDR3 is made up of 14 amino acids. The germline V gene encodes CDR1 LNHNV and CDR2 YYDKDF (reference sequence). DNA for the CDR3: TGTTCCACCAGCAGACCAGGGGGAGGCTACGAGCACTACTTC. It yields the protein CSTSRPGGGYEHYF.

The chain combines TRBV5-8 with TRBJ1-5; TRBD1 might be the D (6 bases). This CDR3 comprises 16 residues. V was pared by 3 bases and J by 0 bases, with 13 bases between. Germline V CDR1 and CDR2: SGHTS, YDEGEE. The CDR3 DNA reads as TGTGCCAGCAGCTCCGACAGGCGGTATAGCAATCAGCCCCAGCATTTT. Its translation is CASSSDRRYSNQPQHF.